This T cell receptor (beta chain) was found in a study of early T cells in non-severe SARS-CoV-2 infection. Whole-study context: Sequencing of unsorted whole blood was done on bulk RNA, leaving chains unpaired. Study-wide points: Database matching using VDJdb favored anti-spike CD8 responses, with private and CD4 specificities left missing.

Trimming shortened V by 5 bases and J by 2 bases, and 17 bases separated the two germline ends. CDR3 length: 16 amino acids. The germline V gene encodes CDR1 SGHAT and CDR2 FQNNGV. TCRdb re-called the 5' RACE reads with MiXCR, one entry per CDR3 protein. The data contain some 60,000 distinct CDR3 sequences, roughly 9.7% of them singletons. In its sample, this clonotype was seen many times. The antigen is undetermined. Sequencing was performed on whole blood. The sequence was collected from an adult who was a healthcare worker with PCR-confirmed SARS-CoV-2 infection or an uninfected control (not recorded which). The chain couples TRBV11-2 to TRBJ2-3, with D perhaps matching TRBD2 (6 bases). For the CDR3, the DNA is TGTGCCAGCAGCGGAGGTGGTGCGGGGAACACAGATACGCAGTATTTT. This codes for CASSGGGAGNTDTQYF.